This T cell receptor (beta chain) was obtained from a study of beta chain features in type 1 diabetes. About the study: Sorted cells examined across all samples numbered 107,917,701.

Study conclusions and caveats: TCRB CDR3 length was moderately but significantly reduced in all four CD4+ subsets of Type 1 diabetes patients.

Investigators reverse transcribed all isolated RNA, so they sequenced expressed TCRB transcripts. About 4 million reads per sample were averaged for naive, central memory and regulatory samples. Method: immunoSEQ multiplex PCR; TCRdb's copy keeps in-frame clones and lacks some. The sample records approximately 240,000 clones, under 20% being singletons. Cell sorting via CD45RO/CCR7/CD25/CD127/CD95/CD27 was performed to obtain CD4+ naive, central memory, regulatory and stem cell-like memory cells. This clone has just a few counts. Its target is unknown. The germline V and J ends were trimmed by 4 bases and 3 bases, with 13 bases remaining between them. The germline V gene encodes CDR1 SQVTM and CDR2 ANQGSEA. The CDR3 is made up of 13 amino acids.

J is TRBJ2-7 and V is TRBV29-1; a weak D match, TRBD2 (7 bases). This receptor was obtained from a man aged 25 to 40 with type 1 diabetes. The sample was naive CD4+ T cells from blood. CDR3 DNA sequence: TGCAGCGTTGGAGGGGGGGTGAGCTACGAGCAGTACTTC. It codes for CSVGGGVSYEQYF.